In its sample, the clone carrying this TCR beta chain was seen a few times. What it binds is not known. Sequencing was performed with immunoSEQ multiplex PCR; in TCRdb, only in-frame clones are kept and a portion is missing. The sample contains 80,000 or so clones, approximately 85% of which appear only once. Germline CDR1 DFQATT, CDR2 SNEGSKA (reference sequence). The CDR3 runs to 15 residues. V dropped 3 bases and J dropped 3 bases, with 15 bases sitting between them. The sample originates from a study of T cell responses to AZD1222 COVID-19 vaccine. Points from the study as a whole: Of the AZD1222 recipients, only 5 to 7 were seropositive at baseline. Repertoires were obtained only post-peak T cell response.

The chain combines TRBV20-1 with TRBJ2-1; tentative D call: TRBD1 (6 bases). The receptor's source is an adult who received the AZD1222 COVID-19 vaccine. The source was peripheral blood, collected 28 days after the second AZD1222 dose. CDR3 amino acids: CSASSQGTSYNEQFF. The CDR3 DNA sequence: TGCAGTGCTAGTTCACAGGGTACAAGCTACAATGAGCAGTTCTTC.